This T cell receptor beta chain was found in a study of OX40 agonist ivuxolimab in advanced cancers. Measured with immunoSEQ multiplex PCR; TCRdb has only the in-frame clones, and not every one. The sample consists of 90,000 to 100,000 clones, 75% to 90% of them appearing once. This CDR3 is built from 16 residues. Germline CDR1 reads KGHSH; CDR2 reads LQKENI. V was pared by 3 bases and J by 2 bases, with 9 bases of the junction left unmatched. The clonotype originates from an adult with an advanced solid tumor such as melanoma, head and neck, liver or kidney cancer. V usage is TRBV18 and J usage is TRBJ1-2; 7 bases align to TRBD1. The sample was CD4+ or CD8+ T cells sorted from blood, taken in a trial of the OX40 agonist ivuxolimab. CDR3 coding DNA: TGTGCCAGCTCACCCCGGGACAGCCCATCCAACTATGGCTACACCTTC. Translating it yields CASSPRDSPSNYGYTF.